The T cell receptor beta chain described here comes from a study of early stage breast cancer tumors. Study in general: Most invasive tumors, twelve of 16, were ER+/PR+/HER2-. Findings and caveats of the study: Commonly generated sequences made up most enriched TCRB sequences shared between patients.

The CDR3 runs to 15 residues. The germline gives CDR1 KGHSH, CDR2 LQKENI. The V gene end was trimmed by 6 bases and the J gene end by 4 bases; junction bases not matched to a gene: 8. Concerning this clone: Its matching antigen is unknown.

Blood replicates held 0.5 ug DNA, tumor or normal breast roughly 1.5 ug, two each. Using immunoSEQ multiplex PCR, the repertoire was profiled, and TCRdb retains in-frame clones only, with some absent. This table holds about 72,000 clones, roughly 84% found once. The receptor's source is a person between 55 and 69 years old with breast cancer. Material for sequencing was blood. The chain couples TRBV18 to TRBJ1-1; 10 bases line up with TRBD1. CDR3 protein: CASSPGTGEVTEAFF. As DNA, the CDR3 is TGTGCCAGCTCCCCCGGGACAGGGGAGGTCACTGAAGCTTTCTTT.